This TCR beta chain was observed in a study of human T cells and chemical hapten exposure. Whole-study context: Patch tests put 0.01% DPC on the upper back, read at 6 days. The study enrolled mostly female patients with alopecia areata, totalis or universalis.

This clonotype was picked up many times. Germline CDR1 is SGHTA and CDR2 is FQGNSA. V lost 5 bases, J lost 4 bases, and 10 bases lay in between. The length of the CDR3 is 13 residues. Noted time point: pre-sensitization, week 0. Treatment defined: therapeutic diphenylcyclopropenone sensitization with weekly scalp DPC. The library attached unique molecular identifiers to individual cDNA molecules. TCRdb analysed the RACE reads with MiXCR anew, one entry per CDR3 protein. The table shows more than 300,000 distinct CDR3 sequences, with around 5.5% occurring only once. Sequencing used whole blood, obtained in connection with sensitization to the hapten diphenylcyclopropenone (DPC). The source is a woman aged 50 to 65 with alopecia areata. Some clones in this sample may be carry-over from other donors' samples. The genes are TRBV7-2 and TRBJ2-3; D may be TRBD1 (6 bases). The CDR3 bases are TGTGCCAGCAGCGTCCAGGGGTCAGATACGCAGTATTTT. Amino acid sequence: CASSVQGSDTQYF.